The next 22 T cell receptor beta chains were all read from a single sample in a study of cytomegalovirus exposure and HLA in healthy donors. A multiplex PCR was run with 60 Vbeta primers and 13 Jbeta primers. Generated by immunoSEQ multiplex PCR, the TCRdb table keeps only in-frame clones and is missing some. Of 75,000 to 95,000 clones detected, 60% to 85% appear once; the ten largest clones hold 4.6%. Sequencing was performed on PBMCs. The receptor source for this set is a woman in her thirties or forties in good health and CMV-seropositive.

The chain links TRBV11-3 to TRBJ2-4; D ambiguous. The CDR3 totals 12 residues. V dropped 5 bases and J dropped 4 bases, with 6 bases sitting between them. Germline-derived CDR1 and CDR2 are SGHNT and YENEEA. The DNA for the CDR3 is TGTGCCAGCAGCCTCGGGAAAAACATTCAGTACTTC. Translation: CASSLGKNIQYF.

The chain employs TRBV10-3 and TRBJ1-1; D uncertain. CDR3 length: 14 residues. V shed 4 bases and J shed 3 bases, with 12 bases lying between them. Germline V gene sequence: CDR1 ENHRY, CDR2 SYGVKD. CDR3 bases: TGTGCCATCAGTGGGGAGACACCAGACACTGAAGCTTTCTTT. Its protein product is CAISGETPDTEAFF.

V gene TRBV10-2 combines with J gene TRBJ2-3; tentative D call: TRBD2 (8 bases). The CDR3 is made up of 16 amino acids. Germline assignment: CDR1 WSHSY and CDR2 SAAADI. V was clipped by 7 bases and J by 4 bases, with 21 bases between them. The CDR3 DNA sequence: TGCGCCAGCACTAGGCGGGTAGCGGGGACAGCAGATACGCAGTATTTT. It specifies CASTRRVAGTADTQYF.

The chain links TRBV4-3 to TRBJ2-6; TRBD1 matches 8 bases. CDR3 length equals 19 residues. Germline trimming cut 6 bases from V and 0 bases from J; bases unmatched to any gene: 13. In germline, CDR1 is LGHNA, CDR2 YSLEER. The CDR3 DNA sequence: TGCGCCAGCAGTCTACAAAGACAGGGGAGGAGCTCTGGGGCCAACGTCCTGACTTTC. Translating gives CASSLQRQGRSSGANVLTF.

The chain links TRBV5-4 to TRBJ2-1; a possible D gene is TRBD2 (6 bases). The CDR3 loop spans 13 amino acids. The V and J ends lost 0 bases and 12 bases respectively, with 13 bases between them. Germline V gene lookup returns CDR1 SGHNT and CDR2 YYREEE (reference sequence). The CDR3: CASSLDGWRGQFF. The CDR3 nucleotides are TGTGCCAGCAGCTTGGATGGGTGGAGGGGGCAGTTCTTC.

The V and J genes are TRBV9 and TRBJ2-6; D possibly corresponds to TRBD2 (6 bases). CDR1 SGDLS and CDR2 YYNGEE come from the germline V gene. CDR3 size: 16 residues. CDR3 protein: CASETGIGGGANVLTF. The CDR3, as DNA: TGTGCGTCTGAGACCGGGATCGGGGGTGGGGCCAACGTCCTGACTTTC. The full variable domain, its missing parts supplied by reference TRBV9 and TRBJ2-6, is DSGVTQTPKHLITATGQRVTLRCSPRSGDLSVYWYQQSLDQGLQFLIQYYNGEERAKGNILERFSAQQFPDLHSELNLSSLELGDSALYFCASETGIGGGANVLTFGAGSRLTVL.

This chain links TRBV27 with TRBJ2-7, with 7 bases matching TRBD1. The CDR3 contains 14 residues. Trimming removed 8 bases from V and 3 bases from J; junction bases left unmatched: 10. The germline V gene encodes CDR1 MNHEY and CDR2 SMNVEV (reference sequence). CDR3 in amino acids: CASHPGTAYYEQYF. In nucleotides, the CDR3 is TGTGCCAGCCACCCCGGGACAGCCTACTACGAGCAGTACTTC.

V and J are TRBV21-1 and TRBJ1-4; the table assigns TRBD1, which was not confirmed against the DNA. TRBV21-1 is a documented pseudogene. This CDR3 has 18 amino acids. CDR3 in amino acids: CASSKCSRQGTVSRKLFF. The CDR3 bases are TGTGCCAGCAGCAAATGTTCGAGACAGGGGACGGTAAGTCGAAAACTGTTTTTT.

The gene calls are TRBV5-4 and TRBJ1-2, with 11 positions matching TRBD1. CDR1 SGHNT and CDR2 YYREEE come from the germline V gene (reference sequence). Trimming at V came to 3 bases and at J to 7 bases, leaving 5 bases not matched to a gene. The CDR3 contains 14 residues. CDR3 coding DNA: TGTGCCAGCAGCTCGGACAGGGGGCAAGGTGGCTACACCTTC. Translated, it gives CASSSDRGQGGYTF. Using reference TRBV5-4 and TRBJ1-2 for the parts outside the CDR3, the full variable domain is ETGVTQSPTHLIKTRGQQVTLRCSSQSGHNTVSWYQQALGQGPQFIFQYYREEENGRGNFPPRFSGLQFPNYSSELNVNALELDDSALYLCASSSDRGQGGYTFGSGTRLTVV.

This clone was detected a few times. This chain connects TRBV28 to TRBJ1-6, with 12 nucleotides matching TRBD1. Germline V CDR1 and CDR2: MDHEN, SYDVKM. The CDR3 is made up of 14 amino acids. With 10 bases clipped from V and 9 bases from J, the junction kept 7 bases outside the gene matches. In DNA, the CDR3 is TGTGCCAAAGCCCGGGACAGGGGGCTTTCACCCCTCCACTTT. It codes for CAKARDRGLSPLHF. The whole variable domain, filled in from reference TRBV28 and TRBJ1-6, reads DVKVTQSSRYLVKRTGEKVFLECVQDMDHENMFWYRQDPGLGLRLIYFSYDVKMKEKGDIPEGYSVSREKKERFSLILESASTNQTSMYLCAKARDRGLSPLHFGNGTRLTVT.

This clone was observed a handful of times. The chain joins TRBV6-5 to TRBJ2-2; possible D gene TRBD2, 6 bases. Trimming took off 5 bases at V and 6 bases at J, with 13 bases between the two ends. CDR3 length: 14 residues. Germline CDR1 and CDR2: MNHEY and SVGAGI. The CDR3 nucleotides read TGTGCCAGCAGTCTTTCAGGAGGGGCCGGGGAGCTGTTTTTT. As protein: CASSLSGGAGELFF.

The chain combines TRBV7-2 with TRBJ2-2; possibly TRBD1 for D (6 bases). CDR1 SGHTA and CDR2 FQGNSA come from the germline V gene. V was cut by 5 bases and J by 0 bases, with 13 bases left in between. The CDR3 has 16 residues. This CDR3 reads CASSLPDSPNTGELFF. The CDR3 DNA is TGTGCCAGCAGCCTTCCGGACAGCCCGAACACCGGGGAGCTGTTTTTT.

V is TRBV9 and J is TRBJ2-1, with TRBD2 matching 10 bases. Per the germline V gene, CDR1 is SGDLS and CDR2 is YYNGEE. Unmatched junction bases numbered 4, after V lost 0 bases and J lost 7 bases. The CDR3 runs 15 residues. This CDR3 is CASSVDTSGTNEQFF. In DNA form, the CDR3 reads TGTGCCAGCAGCGTAGATACTAGCGGGACGAATGAGCAGTTCTTC.

This clone was seen only a few times. The V and J genes are TRBV7-2 and TRBJ1-2; 7 nucleotides align to TRBD1. After removal of 5 bases from V and 3 bases from J, the junction contained 6 bases not matched to a gene. The germline V gene encodes CDR1 SGHTA and CDR2 FQGNSA. The CDR3 covers 14 residues. CDR3 in amino acids: CASSPGQGDYGYTF. DNA for the CDR3: TGTGCCAGCAGCCCCGGGCAGGGGGACTATGGCTACACCTTC.

The gene calls are TRBV11-2 and TRBJ2-5; tentative D call: TRBD2 (6 bases). TRBJ2-7 matches the DNA end more closely, so the J call is doubtful. Per the germline V gene, CDR1 is SGHAT and CDR2 is FQNNGV. This CDR3 contains 15 residues. The CDR3 DNA reads TGTGCCAGCAGCTTAGTGGAAGCGGGTACCTACGAGCAGTACTTC. This translates into CASSLVEAGTYEQYF.

The rearrangement links TRBV5-4 to TRBJ1-1; TRBD1 matches 7 bases. Germline loops: CDR1 SGHNT, CDR2 YYREEE (reference sequence). The CDR3 is 17 residues long. Trimming cost V 2 bases and J 2 bases; bases outside gene matches: 12. The CDR3 protein is CASSFPRQGGSNTEAFF. As DNA, the CDR3 is TGTGCCAGCAGCTTCCCCAGACAGGGAGGCTCAAACACTGAAGCTTTCTTT.

This clone has just a few counts. This rearrangement joins TRBV6-1 to TRBJ1-5, with TRBD1 identical over 9 bases. The CDR3 has 14 residues. The germline CDR1 and CDR2 sequences are MNHNS and SASEGT. With V trimmed by 5 bases and J by 6 bases, 5 bases remained unmatched. The CDR3 region has the DNA TGTGCCAGCAGTTCCACAGGGGGCAGTCAGCCCCAGCATTTT. This codes for CASSSTGGSQPQHF.

The chain recombines TRBV7-2 with TRBJ1-3; D may be TRBD1 (5 bases). V lost 3 bases, J lost 0 bases, and 6 bases lay in between. The CDR3 extends over 14 amino acids. The germline V gene encodes CDR1 SGHTA and CDR2 FQGNSA. The CDR3 protein is CASSLGLSGNTIYF. For the CDR3, the DNA is TGTGCCAGCAGCTTGGGGCTCTCTGGAAACACCATATATTTT.

V is TRBV10-3 and J is TRBJ2-3; 7 positions agree with TRBD1. Germline CDR1 reads ENHRY; CDR2 reads SYGVKD. The ends lost 4 bases at V and 0 bases at J; junction bases unmatched: 4. There are 15 residues in the CDR3. The CDR3 reads CAISGDRLSTDTQYF. The CDR3, as DNA: TGTGCCATCAGTGGGGACAGACTAAGCACAGATACGCAGTATTTT.

In regard to this clone: At one end the junction does not follow the germline gene, possibly because of a read error. V gene TRBV7-3 combines with J gene TRBJ2-1; D ambiguous. CDR3 length: 12 amino acids. In germline, CDR1 is SGHTA, CDR2 FQGTGA. The CDR3: CASRLTETEQFF. The CDR3, as DNA: TGTGCCAGCAGGTTAACGGAGACTGAGCAGTTCTTC.

The gene calls are TRBV15 and TRBJ2-7; 10 positions match TRBD1. This CDR3 is built from 15 residues. The germline V gene has CDR1 LNHNV and CDR2 YYDKDF (reference sequence). The V gene end was trimmed by 0 bases and the J gene end by 5 bases; junction bases not matched to a gene: 4. CDR3 coding DNA: TGTGCCACCAGCAGAGATCACGGGACAGGGGACGAGCAGTACTTC. Translation gives CATSRDHGTGDEQYF.

This clone was seen a few times. The gene calls are TRBV10-3 and TRBJ1-3; a possible D gene is TRBD1 (5 bases). There are 15 residues in the CDR3. Germline V CDR1 and CDR2: ENHRY, SYGVKD. The ends were cut back, 6 bases at V and 0 bases at J, with 12 bases in the middle. CDR3 sequence reads: CAIRDTLYSGNTIYF. The DNA for the CDR3 is TGTGCCATCAGGGACACCCTCTACTCTGGAAACACCATATATTTT.